The 20 T cell receptor beta chains below were found in one sample sequenced in a study of cytomegalovirus exposure and HLA in healthy donors. Primers included in the PCR were 60 Vbeta and 13 Jbeta primers. The repertoire was sequenced with immunoSEQ multiplex PCR; TCRdb's copy has only in-frame clones and lacks some. This sample has about 63,000 clones, with around 87% found just once. What was sequenced was PBMCs. The receptors here all came from a woman aged 30 to 39 in good health and CMV-seropositive.

This clone occurred a few times. V is TRBV28 and J is TRBJ1-1; D perhaps matches TRBD1 (6 bases). V lost 5 bases and J lost 4, with 17 bases in between. CDR3 length: 15 residues. Per the germline V gene, CDR1 is MDHEN and CDR2 is SYDVKM. Here the CDR3 DNA reads TGTGCCAGCAGTGTGGGTTACCTCAGGGGCACTGAAGCTTTCTTT. Encoded protein: CASSVGYLRGTEAFF.

This chain connects TRBV5-8 to TRBJ2-2, with D tentatively TRBD2 (5 bases). The germline V gene encodes CDR1 SGHTS and CDR2 YDEGEE. CDR3 length: 18 residues. Trimming took 5 bases from V and 5 from J, leaving 25 bases between them. The CDR3 region is CASSPIKRGLWLTGELFF. The CDR3 nucleotides read TGTGCCAGCAGTCCAATTAAACGAGGACTTTGGCTAACCGGGGAGCTGTTTTTT.

This clone was observed a single time. An end of the junction does not agree with germline; a read error may underlie this. CDR3 amino acids: CATSRETASGSRNEQFF. In DNA, the CDR3 is TGTGCCACCAGCCGAGAGACGGCTAGCGGGAGCCGCAATGAGCAGTTCTTC. The chain uses TRBV15 and TRBJ2-1; 10 nucleotides agree with TRBD2. The length of the CDR3 is 17 residues. Germline lookup yields CDR1 LNHNV and CDR2 YYDKDF (reference sequence).

The chain combines TRBV5-1 with TRBJ2-3, with 10 bases identical to TRBD2. The CDR3 has 15 residues. Trimming cost V 1 base and J 6 bases; bases outside gene matches: 5. Germline CDR1 and CDR2: SGHRS and YFSETQ. CDR3 loop: CASSLRAGGPDTQYF. CDR3 coding DNA: TGCGCCAGCAGCTTGCGAGCGGGAGGGCCGGATACGCAGTATTTT.

For this clone: The sample contains more than one DNA sequence encoding this CDR3. The chain links TRBV7-9 to TRBJ1-2, with TRBD1 as a possible D gene (5 bases). Germline CDR1 SEHNR, CDR2 FQNEAQ (reference sequence). V lost 3 bases to trimming and J lost 2 bases, with 7 bases between them. This CDR3 is built from 13 residues. CDR3 protein: CASSLGQNYGYTF. As DNA, the CDR3 is TGTGCCAGCAGCTTGGGGCAGAACTATGGCTACACCTTC.

The chain employs TRBV6-5 and TRBJ1-6; 7 nucleotides line up with TRBD1. Per the germline V gene, CDR1 is MNHEY and CDR2 is SVGAGI. The CDR3 runs 14 residues. With 2 bases clipped from V and 6 bases from J, the junction kept 1 base outside the gene matches. CDR3 DNA sequence: TGTGCCAGCAGTTACCGACAGGGTAATTCACCCCTCCACTTT. This codes for CASSYRQGNSPLHF.

The chain joins TRBV6-1 to TRBJ2-2; no clear D gene. The V end was cut by 10 bases, the J end by 1 base, with 13 bases between. The germline V gene has CDR1 MNHNS and CDR2 SASEGT. This CDR3 has 14 amino acids. In DNA form, the CDR3 reads TGTGCCACGATGTTGACTGGGAACACCGGGGAGCTGTTTTTT. Translating it yields CATMLTGNTGELFF.

Written as DNA, the CDR3 is TGCGCCAGCAGCTTGGTGGGACTAGCGGGCTTCAGAGAGCAGTTCTTC. Its translation: CASSLVGLAGFREQFF. V is TRBV5-1 and J is TRBJ2-1, with 12 bases matching TRBD2. Unmatched junction bases numbered 8, after V lost 0 bases and J lost 10 bases. Germline CDR1 reads SGHRS; CDR2 reads YFSETQ. The CDR3 consists of 16 residues.

The table lists this clone with a count of one. V gene TRBV11-2 combines with J gene TRBJ2-5; 7 bases fit TRBD1. The better agreement between TRBJ2-7 and the DNA end casts doubt on the J call. The germline V gene encodes CDR1 SGHAT and CDR2 FQNNGV. The CDR3 has 13 amino acids. CDR3 bases: TGTGCCAGCAGCTTGGGGACAGTCTACGAGCAGTACTTC. It yields the protein CASSLGTVYEQYF.

The CDR3 sequence is CASRQTTNEKLFF. The CDR3 DNA reads as TGCGCCAGTCGACAGACAACTAATGAAAAACTGTTTTTT. The chain couples TRBV5-1 to TRBJ1-4; TRBD1 is a possible D gene (5 bases). The germline CDR1 and CDR2 sequences are SGHRS and YFSETQ. Trimming cost V 8 bases and J 0 bases, with 8 bases left between them. This CDR3 spans 13 amino acids.

This chain connects TRBV19 to TRBJ2-6; 9 nucleotides align to TRBD1. Per the germline V gene, CDR1 is LNHDA and CDR2 is SQIVND (reference sequence). This CDR3 is 18 amino acids long. V lost 4 bases to trimming and J lost 0 bases; unmatched junction nucleotides: 7. The CDR3 loop reads CASSTRTGADSGANVLTF. CDR3 bases: TGTGCCAGTAGTACCCGGACAGGGGCTGACTCTGGGGCCAACGTCCTGACTTTC.

The V and J genes are TRBV5-1 and TRBJ2-1, with a tentative D call TRBD2 (6 bases). CDR3 size: 17 residues. Germline V gene data show CDR1 as SGHRS and CDR2 as YFSETQ. The germline V and J ends were trimmed by 0 bases and 4 bases, with 17 bases remaining between them. Written as DNA, the CDR3 is TGCGCCAGCAGCTTGGGTCGGGACTCTTCTGGGTACAATGAGCAGTTCTTC. Translating it yields CASSLGRDSSGYNEQFF.

This clone was seen only once. The chain couples TRBV2 to TRBJ2-3, with a possible D match to TRBD1 (5 bases). Germline assignment: CDR1 SNHLY and CDR2 FYNNEI. The CDR3 is 16 residues long. Trimming removed 7 bases at V and 2 bases at J, with 19 bases between. The chain's CDR3 is CASTPPTDRNTDTQYF. CDR3 DNA: TGTGCCAGCACCCCACCCACAGACAGAAACACAGATACGCAGTATTTT.

V usage is TRBV7-9 and J usage is TRBJ2-1, with 9 nucleotides matching TRBD1. Germline V gene data show CDR1 as SEHNR and CDR2 as FQNEAQ (reference sequence). V shed 4 bases, J shed 5 bases, and the junction held 6 bases outside the gene matches. The CDR3 has 15 residues. CDR3 protein: CASSSGTGMHNEQFF. In DNA, the CDR3 is TGTGCCAGCAGCTCCGGGACAGGGATGCACAATGAGCAGTTCTTC.

The CDR3 spells CASRSRQGQNEQYF. CDR3 in DNA: TGCGCCAGCCGGTCCAGGCAGGGCCAAAACGAGCAGTACTTC. V is TRBV5-1 and J is TRBJ2-7; weak D call: TRBD1 (5 bases). Per germline, CDR1 SGHRS and CDR2 YFSETQ. Trimming removed 7 bases at V and 5 bases at J, with 19 bases between. The CDR3 loop spans 14 amino acids.

With regard to this clone: One end of the junction is discordant with germline, which a read error may explain. V usage is TRBV7-9 and J usage is TRBJ2-1; tentatively, D is TRBD1 (5 bases). This CDR3 has 13 residues. Germline lookup yields CDR1 SEHNR and CDR2 FQNEAQ (reference sequence). Here the CDR3 reads CASSPNSDNGQFF. For the CDR3, the DNA is TGTGCCAGCAGCCCGAACTCGGACAATGGGCAGTTCTTC.

The CDR3 nucleotides read TGTGCCAGCAGCGCGGGACTAGCTCACGAGCAGTACTTC. It is translated as CASSAGLAHEQYF. The chain employs TRBV9 and TRBJ2-7; the match to TRBD2 covers 9 bases. The V gene's germline CDR1 is SGDLS and CDR2 YYNGEE. This CDR3 comprises 13 residues. Trimming took 3 bases from V and 5 from J; bases not matched to a gene: 3.

The chain couples TRBV5-5 to TRBJ1-1, with D hard to call. Germline CDR1 is SGHKS and CDR2 is YYEKEE (reference sequence). V shed 0 bases and J shed 8 bases, with 11 bases lying between them. This CDR3 is built from 13 residues. CDR3 bases: TGTGCCAGCAGCTTGGCGGGTATCGGCGAAGCTTTCTTT. It yields the protein CASSLAGIGEAFF.

V is TRBV7-9 and J is TRBJ1-1, with 7 bases matching TRBD1. V was clipped by 3 bases and J by 1 base; unmatched bases: 2. CDR3 length: 14 residues. CDR1 and CDR2 (germline): SEHNR, FQNEAQ (reference sequence). In DNA form, the CDR3 reads TGTGCCAGCAGCTTGGGACAGCAGAACACTGAAGCTTTCTTT. Translated, it gives CASSLGQQNTEAFF.

V usage is TRBV6-6 and J usage is TRBJ2-7, with 9 bases that match TRBD2. The CDR3 extends over 14 amino acids. The trim removed 6 bases at V and 0 bases at J, leaving 3 bases unmatched. The V gene's germline CDR1 is MNHNY and CDR2 SVGAGI (reference sequence). The CDR3 here is CASSSSGSSYEQYF. As DNA, the CDR3 is TGTGCCAGCAGCAGTAGCGGGAGCTCCTACGAGCAGTACTTC.